The 31 T cell receptor beta chains given below trace back to one sample, sequenced in a study of human T cells and chemical hapten exposure. Stated time point: patch test 3, about 24 weeks after DPC sensitization. Treatment reported: therapeutic diphenylcyclopropenone sensitization with weekly scalp DPC. One entry per CDR3 protein results from TCRdb running MiXCR on the RACE reads. In the table there are roughly 100,000 distinct CDR3 sequences, 30% to 35% of which are singletons. Sequenced material: whole blood, taken in connection with sensitization to the hapten diphenylcyclopropenone (DPC). These receptors came from a man in his forties or fifties with alopecia areata. Some clones in this sample may be carry-over from other donors' samples.

This rearrangement joins TRBV29-1 to TRBJ1-4; D unresolved. CDR3 length equals 14 residues. Germline-derived CDR1 and CDR2 are SQVTM and ANQGSEA. Trimming stripped 0 bases from V and 7 bases from J, with 12 bases between. In DNA form, the CDR3 reads TGCAGCGTTGAAGATCTAGGGTTCGGTGAAAAACTGTTTTTT. Protein sequence: CSVEDLGFGEKLFF.

V is TRBV27 and J is TRBJ2-1; 7 bases are a match to TRBD2. CDR3 size: 14 residues. V dropped 5 bases and J dropped 7; count of bases not matched to a gene: 8. Germline V lookup: CDR1 MNHEY, CDR2 SMNVEV (reference sequence). This CDR3 is CASSVGGGRNEQFF. In DNA form, the CDR3 reads TGTGCCAGCAGTGTTGGGGGGGGTCGGAATGAGCAGTTCTTC.

The chain joins TRBV19 to TRBJ2-2; D call uncertain. The CDR3 has 16 residues. Germline lookup yields CDR1 LNHDA and CDR2 SQIVND (reference sequence). V shed 7 bases and J shed 1 base, with 16 bases lying between them. CDR3 DNA sequence: TGTGCCAGTACCACCAGCAGGCGTGGGAACACCGGGGAGCTGTTTTTT. It codes for CASTTSRRGNTGELFF.

The CDR3 sequence is CASSPGGTSHEQYF. CDR3 bases: TGTGCCAGCAGCCCGGGTGGGACTAGCCACGAGCAGTACTTC. This chain links TRBV7-2 with TRBJ2-7; 9 nucleotides line up with TRBD2. The ends lost 5 bases at V and 5 bases at J; junction bases unmatched: 7. The CDR3 length is 14 residues. CDR1 is SGHTA and CDR2 is FQGNSA in the germline V gene.

V gene TRBV3-1 combines with J gene TRBJ1-2; possible D gene TRBD1, 5 bases. The CDR3 totals 13 residues. Germline lookup yields CDR1 LGHDT and CDR2 YNNKEL (reference sequence). V lost 4 bases to trimming and J lost 4 bases, with 10 bases between them. The CDR3 bases are TGTGCCAGCAGCCCGGGGGGACTCTATGGCTACACCTTC. It is translated as CASSPGGLYGYTF.

This clonotype was detected a few times. J is TRBJ1-5 and V is TRBV12-3 or TRBV12-4, with D perhaps matching TRBD1 (5 bases). V was trimmed by 3 bases and J by 4 bases, leaving 10 bases between them. There are 14 residues in the CDR3. CDR3 nucleotides: TGTGCCAGCAGTTTGGGGCATCCGAATCAGCCCCAGCATTTT. This sequence encodes CASSLGHPNQPQHF.

V gene TRBV5-1 combines with J gene TRBJ2-1, with TRBD2 as a possible D gene (5 bases). The length of the CDR3 is 14 residues. The V and J ends lost 1 base and 8 bases respectively, with 13 bases between them. Germline V gene data show CDR1 as SGHRS and CDR2 as YFSETQ. CDR3 residues: CASSLRGCGDEQFF. In nucleotides, the CDR3 is TGCGCCAGCAGCTTGCGGGGTTGTGGGGATGAGCAGTTCTTC.

This clonotype was seen a few times. The gene calls are TRBV13 and TRBJ2-6, with D perhaps TRBD1 (6 bases). Germline assignment: CDR1 PRHDT and CDR2 FYEKMQ (reference sequence). Between the trimmed V and J ends, which lost 1 base and 1 base, there was a span of 14 bases. The CDR3 is 18 residues long. Here the CDR3 reads CASSLARDTRSGANVLTF. The CDR3 DNA follows: TGTGCCAGCAGCTTAGCCCGGGACACCCGGTCTGGGGCCAACGTCCTGACTTTC.

For this clonotype: A read error may produce the germline difference seen at one junction end. The V call is TRBV3-1, the J call TRBJ2-2, with TRBD2 identical over 9 bases. CDR1 is LGHDT, CDR2 YNNKEL, per germline (reference sequence). The CDR3 runs 15 residues. This chain's CDR3 is CASSPSGANTEELFF. The CDR3 nucleotides read TGTGCCAGCAGCCCTAGCGGGGCGAACACCGAGGAGCTGTTTTTT.

The CDR3 protein is CASSEGLAGAKNIQYF. In DNA, the CDR3 is TGTGCCAGCAGTGAGGGACTAGCGGGAGCCAAAAACATTCAGTACTTC. This chain links TRBV6-1 with TRBJ2-4, with 12 bases lining up with TRBD2. The CDR3 is made up of 16 amino acids. Germline V gene data show CDR1 as MNHNS and CDR2 as SASEGT. The V gene end was trimmed by 3 bases and the J gene end by 0 bases; junction bases not matched to a gene: 0.

This chain links TRBV29-1 with TRBJ2-7; maybe TRBD1 (6 bases). V was cut by 1 base and J by 6 bases, with 13 bases left in between. Per germline, CDR1 SQVTM and CDR2 ANQGSEA. The CDR3 totals 13 residues. CDR3 in DNA: TGCAGCGTTGAAGTAGACTCCAGGGGCGAGCAGTACTTC. Protein: CSVEVDSRGEQYF.

This chain joins TRBV6-6 and TRBJ2-3; 8 nucleotides line up with TRBD2. This CDR3 comprises 15 residues. Germline values: CDR1 MNHNY, CDR2 SVGAGI (reference sequence). The V segment lost 7 bases and the J segment 3 bases; nucleotides outside the gene matches: 9. The CDR3 DNA reads TGTGCCAGCATCATAGCGGGAAAAAAGACAGATACGCAGTATTTT. This encodes CASIIAGKKTDTQYF.

This chain joins TRBV30 and TRBJ2-3, with 7 bases matching TRBD2. CDR3 length equals 15 residues. CDR1 and CDR2 from the germline V gene are GTSNPN and SVGIG (reference sequence). With V trimmed by 4 bases and J by 3 bases, 10 bases remained unmatched. CDR3 DNA: TGTGCCTGGATGGGGAGCGCGGGAGTAACAGATACGCAGTATTTT. Amino acids: CAWMGSAGVTDTQYF.

V gene TRBV20-1 combines with J gene TRBJ2-7; possibly TRBD1 or TRBD2 for D (5 bases each). The V gene's germline CDR1 is DFQATT and CDR2 SNEGSKA (reference sequence). The germline V and J ends were trimmed by 2 bases and 2 bases, with 13 bases remaining between them. The CDR3 extends over 14 amino acids. The CDR3 reads CSARLPGPTYEQYF. CDR3 nucleotide sequence: TGCAGTGCTAGACTACCGGGACCAACCTACGAGCAGTACTTC.

The rearrangement links TRBV18 to TRBJ2-3, with 7 bases lining up with TRBD2. V shed 6 bases, J shed 3 bases, and the junction held 24 bases outside the gene matches. The CDR3 extends over 20 amino acids. Germline loops: CDR1 KGHSH, CDR2 LQKENI. The CDR3 loop reads CASSQRSIAGAIQGTDTQYF. The CDR3, as DNA: TGTGCCAGCTCTCAGCGTTCCATCGCGGGAGCGATCCAAGGGACAGATACGCAGTATTTT.

This clonotype was observed a handful of times. The V call is TRBV2, the J call TRBJ2-3; maybe TRBD1 (5 bases). V lost 8 bases to trimming and J lost 6 bases, with 18 bases between them. The germline CDR1 and CDR2 sequences are SNHLY and FYNNEI. The CDR3 sequence is 14 residues long. DNA of the CDR3: TGTGCCAGCGTGGCAGGGTTAGTTGGTGATACGCAGTATTTT. Translated: CASVAGLVGDTQYF.

This clonotype was observed once. The chain joins TRBV20-1 to TRBJ2-1, with 8 bases identical to TRBD2. J lost 6 bases, V lost 3 bases, and 7 bases had no gene match. The germline CDR1 and CDR2 sequences are DFQATT and SNEGSKA (reference sequence). The CDR3 covers 14 residues. CDR3 protein: CSASFLGRANEQFF. Here the CDR3 DNA reads TGCAGTGCTAGTTTTCTCGGGAGGGCCAATGAGCAGTTCTTC.

This chain links TRBV28 with TRBJ2-5, with D possibly matching TRBD1 (5 bases). Germline V gene sequence: CDR1 MDHEN, CDR2 SYDVKM. V was pared by 11 bases and J by 7 bases, with 17 bases between. This CDR3 comprises 12 residues. This CDR3 is CASYSRDSTQYF. The CDR3 DNA reads TGTGCCTCTTACTCCAGGGATTCGACCCAGTACTTC.

The V and J genes are TRBV12-3 or TRBV12-4 and TRBJ1-6; 9 positions match TRBD1. This CDR3 has 15 amino acids. The J segment lost 7 bases and the V segment lost 1 base, leaving 2 bases of the junction unmatched. CDR3 in amino acids: CASSLDRGLNSPLHF. CDR3 nucleotides: TGTGCCAGCAGTTTAGACAGGGGGCTGAATTCACCCCTCCACTTT.

The V call is TRBV20-1, the J call TRBJ2-3; TRBD2 agrees at 9 bases. Germline-derived CDR1 and CDR2 are DFQATT and SNEGSKA (reference sequence). V gave up 5 bases and J gave up 0 bases; unmatched junction bases: 21. The CDR3 loop spans 20 amino acids. The CDR3 coding sequence is TGCAGTGCTGAACCCGCTAGCGGGGCGGGAGGCTTCCTTAGCACAGATACGCAGTATTTT. It codes for CSAEPASGAGGFLSTDTQYF.

The chain is built from TRBV6-5 and TRBJ2-6, with 11 bases matching TRBD1. V shed 2 bases and J 0 bases; nucleotides not matched to a gene: 6. CDR3 length: 19 residues. Germline values: CDR1 MNHEY, CDR2 SVGAGI. The CDR3 loop reads CASSYLTGQGGSGANVLTF. DNA of the CDR3: TGTGCCAGCAGTTACCTAACGGGACAGGGGGGCTCTGGGGCCAACGTCCTGACTTTC.

The J gene is TRBJ1-1, the V gene TRBV19, with TRBD1 matching 7 bases. After removal of 3 bases from V and 6 bases from J, the junction contained 7 bases not matched to a gene. Germline-derived CDR1 and CDR2 are LNHDA and SQIVND (reference sequence). This CDR3 is 14 amino acids long. The CDR3 bases are TGTGCCAGTAGTATTTCGACAGGGTTCCCTGAAGCTTTCTTT. Its translation is CASSISTGFPEAFF.

The chain combines TRBV30 with TRBJ2-5; D remains unclear. There are 13 residues in the CDR3. V lost 0 bases, J lost 5 bases, and 10 bases lay in between. CDR1 and CDR2 (germline): GTSNPN, SVGIG (reference sequence). The CDR3 coding sequence is TGTGCCTGGAGTGTACCACCAAAGGAGACCCAGTACTTC. Amino acid sequence: CAWSVPPKETQYF.

V and J are TRBV27 and TRBJ2-7, with unresolved D. Germline V CDR1 and CDR2: MNHEY, SMNVEV (reference sequence). This CDR3 has 16 amino acids. Trimming cost V 5 bases and J 6 bases, with 23 bases left between them. CDR3 sequence: CASSPTPGSTSGEQYV. DNA for the CDR3: TGTGCCAGCAGTCCAACTCCGGGCTCCACCTCGGGCGAGCAGTACGTC.

This chain joins TRBV27 and TRBJ2-7; the D gene is possibly TRBD2 (6 bases). Trimming took off 5 bases at V and 2 bases at J, with 19 bases between the two ends. CDR3 length: 16 residues. CDR1 is MNHEY, CDR2 SMNVEV, per germline (reference sequence). The CDR3 sequence is CASSLLPGEGPYEQYF. DNA of the CDR3: TGTGCCAGCAGTCTACTCCCGGGAGAAGGGCCCTACGAGCAGTACTTC.

By share of the sample, this clonotype is medium-sized. Here the CDR3 DNA reads TGTGCCAGCAGTTACTTGGGACTAGCGCGCACAGATACGCAGTATTTT. This codes for CASSYLGLARTDTQYF. This chain uses TRBV6-5 with TRBJ2-3; 10 positions match TRBD2. Trimming cost V 1 base and J 1 base; bases outside gene matches: 2. The length of the CDR3 is 16 residues. Germline V gives CDR1 MNHEY, CDR2 SVGAGI.

This clonotype has more than one count but fewer than ten. The chain is built from TRBV20-1 and TRBJ1-1; D is ambiguous. Germline CDR1 DFQATT, CDR2 SNEGSKA (reference sequence). The length of the CDR3 is 12 residues. Trimming took off 3 bases at V and 1 base at J, with 6 bases between the two ends. The CDR3 region is CSARSGNTEAFF. DNA of the CDR3: TGCAGTGCTAGGTCGGGGAACACTGAAGCTTTCTTT.

This chain joins TRBV6-1 and TRBJ2-1, with 11 bases aligning to TRBD2. The trim removed 9 bases at V and 7 bases at J, leaving 14 bases unmatched. Germline values: CDR1 MNHNS, CDR2 SASEGT. The CDR3 sequence is 16 residues long. CDR3 DNA sequence: TGTGCCAGTCGTAGCGGGAGGGCCTCAGGGGGGAATGAGCAGTTCTTC. This sequence encodes CASRSGRASGGNEQFF.

This clonotype has more than one count but fewer than ten. The chain links TRBV12-3 or TRBV12-4 to TRBJ2-5; 7 bases agree with TRBD2. The CDR3 runs to 15 residues. V shed 8 bases, J shed 1 base, and the junction held 10 bases outside the gene matches. The CDR3, as DNA: TGTGCCAGCCCTAGCTCGGGGGGAAGCCAAGAGACCCAGTACTTC. Protein product: CASPSSGGSQETQYF.

This clonotype was detected only a few times. V usage is TRBV4-3 and J usage is TRBJ2-2; D remains unclear. Between the trimmed V and J ends, which lost 1 base and 3 bases, there was a span of 9 bases. The germline CDR1 and CDR2 sequences are LGHNA and YSLEER. The CDR3 spans 15 residues. CDR3 nucleotide sequence: TGCGCCAGCAGCCAAGCATCTGGTTACACCGGGGAGCTGTTTTTT. It specifies CASSQASGYTGELFF.

This clonotype was seen many times. This rearrangement joins TRBV7-9 to TRBJ2-4, with D possibly matching TRBD2 (6 bases). The CDR3 runs to 16 residues. Germline V gene sequence: CDR1 SEHNR, CDR2 FQNEAQ (reference sequence). Trimming took off 1 base at V and 5 bases at J, with 15 bases between the two ends. In DNA form, the CDR3 reads TGTGCCAGCAGCTTAGGTCGTGGCGGAGGGGAAAACATTCAGTACTTC. Translation: CASSLGRGGGENIQYF.